The rows below give T cell receptor beta chains drawn from one sample of a study of blood T cell repertoires in COVID-19. Only in-frame clones appear in the TCRdb table, and some are missing; sequencing was by immunoSEQ multiplex PCR. The sample shows about 330,000 clones, roughly 90% of them seen only once. The sequencing sample was made of peripheral blood. These receptors all come from a woman aged 45 to 65 with active or convalescent COVID-19. Each CDR3 is given with its conserved first and last residue. The order of the fields is J gene, D gene, V gene, clone size, CDR3 protein. D genes are given only for firm matches. Part of the rows lack a size; the others show once, few, many or a class for expanded clones.

j_call: TRBJ1-5; d_call: TRBD1; v_call: TRBV28; clone_size: .; cdr3_aa: CASSYSTGYDNQPQHF
j_call: TRBJ2-3; d_call: TRBD2; v_call: TRBV7-3; clone_size: .; cdr3_aa: CASSLVAGGTDTQYF
j_call: TRBJ1-1; d_call: .; v_call: TRBV7-9; clone_size: .; cdr3_aa: CASSSTTSRTEAFF
j_call: TRBJ1-1; d_call: .; v_call: TRBV27; clone_size: .; cdr3_aa: CASSPRSTGLRNLNTEAFF
j_call: TRBJ1-5; d_call: .; v_call: TRBV11-2; clone_size: .; cdr3_aa: CASSLGGLSNQPQHF
j_call: TRBJ2-2; d_call: TRBD2; v_call: TRBV5-1; clone_size: .; cdr3_aa: CASSYAGGQGELFF
j_call: TRBJ2-7; d_call: TRBD2; v_call: TRBV14; clone_size: .; cdr3_aa: CASSQALGLAGEQYF
j_call: TRBJ1-1; d_call: .; v_call: TRBV30; clone_size: .; cdr3_aa: CAWLQGWDTEAFF
j_call: TRBJ2-7; d_call: .; v_call: TRBV12-5; clone_size: .; cdr3_aa: CASRSLYEQYF
j_call: TRBJ2-3; d_call: TRBD2; v_call: TRBV6-1; clone_size: few; cdr3_aa: CASSERGARSPDTQYF
j_call: TRBJ1-5; d_call: TRBD1; v_call: TRBV15; clone_size: .; cdr3_aa: CATSPPPGQLTNQPQHF
j_call: TRBJ1-1; d_call: .; v_call: TRBV5-1; clone_size: .; cdr3_aa: CASSPRQMNTEAFF
j_call: TRBJ2-7; d_call: TRBD1; v_call: TRBV4-2; clone_size: .; cdr3_aa: CASSQVGQGNYEQYF
j_call: TRBJ2-4; d_call: .; v_call: TRBV19; clone_size: .; cdr3_aa: CASGTGSGIDKNIQYF
j_call: TRBJ1-1; d_call: TRBD1; v_call: TRBV24-1; clone_size: .; cdr3_aa: CATSPGGKAFF
j_call: TRBJ2-3; d_call: .; v_call: TRBV30; clone_size: .; cdr3_aa: CAWSVGRGYTDTQYF
j_call: TRBJ1-2; d_call: TRBD1; v_call: TRBV2; clone_size: .; cdr3_aa: CASSEITATGAGSGYTF
j_call: TRBJ1-1; d_call: .; v_call: TRBV9; clone_size: .; cdr3_aa: CASSPGQGMNTEAFF
j_call: TRBJ2-1; d_call: .; v_call: TRBV27; clone_size: once; cdr3_aa: CASLNRQSNEQFF
j_call: TRBJ1-1; d_call: .; v_call: TRBV30; clone_size: many; cdr3_aa: CAWRLGAARAFF
j_call: TRBJ2-4; d_call: .; v_call: TRBV6-5; clone_size: .; cdr3_aa: CASSYGGFSEKNIQYF
j_call: TRBJ1-2; d_call: .; v_call: TRBV4-2; clone_size: .; cdr3_aa: CASSPEQQGNYGYTF
j_call: TRBJ1-1; d_call: .; v_call: TRBV5-4; clone_size: once; cdr3_aa: CASSLANRKNTEAFF
j_call: TRBJ1-4; d_call: .; v_call: TRBV30; clone_size: .; cdr3_aa: CAWGVTGLGEKLFF
j_call: TRBJ1-2; d_call: .; v_call: TRBV27; clone_size: .; cdr3_aa: CASTPSFTRRDYGYTF
j_call: TRBJ1-4; d_call: TRBD1; v_call: TRBV6-5; clone_size: .; cdr3_aa: CASSRTGRDEKLFF
j_call: TRBJ1-2; d_call: .; v_call: TRBV28; clone_size: .; cdr3_aa: CASSLPTTTEPPVANYGYTF
j_call: TRBJ2-3; d_call: TRBD2; v_call: TRBV5-1; clone_size: .; cdr3_aa: CASSFAGGLSTDTQYF
j_call: TRBJ1-4; d_call: TRBD1; v_call: TRBV7-9; clone_size: once; cdr3_aa: CASPGTGSNEKLFF
j_call: TRBJ1-6; d_call: .; v_call: TRBV4-2; clone_size: .; cdr3_aa: CASSPHKGRVDSPLHF
j_call: TRBJ2-5; d_call: .; v_call: TRBV15; clone_size: .; cdr3_aa: CATSREGLEETQYF
j_call: TRBJ1-5; d_call: .; v_call: TRBV7-2; clone_size: .; cdr3_aa: CASSLVPFPPQHF
j_call: TRBJ1-2; d_call: .; v_call: TRBV14; clone_size: few; cdr3_aa: CASSQGQNYGYTF
j_call: TRBJ1-5; d_call: TRBD1; v_call: TRBV7-2; clone_size: .; cdr3_aa: CASSFGTGAPQPQHF
j_call: TRBJ2-3; d_call: .; v_call: TRBV11-3; clone_size: .; cdr3_aa: CASSRGAKSTDTQYF
j_call: TRBJ2-3; d_call: .; v_call: TRBV30; clone_size: .; cdr3_aa: CAWSVLGGTDTQYF
j_call: TRBJ2-7; d_call: .; v_call: TRBV20-1; clone_size: .; cdr3_aa: CSARYIYEQYF
j_call: TRBJ2-1; d_call: TRBD1; v_call: TRBV5-1; clone_size: .; cdr3_aa: CASSTAGQGNEQFF
j_call: TRBJ2-5; d_call: TRBD2; v_call: TRBV5-1; clone_size: .; cdr3_aa: CASSFESLAGRGQETQYF
j_call: TRBJ1-1; d_call: TRBD1; v_call: TRBV6-6; clone_size: once; cdr3_aa: CATVGQGGTEAFF
j_call: TRBJ2-7; d_call: .; v_call: TRBV5-1; clone_size: .; cdr3_aa: CASSPGTRSYEQYF
j_call: TRBJ2-1; d_call: TRBD2; v_call: TRBV6-4; clone_size: .; cdr3_aa: CASSETRTSGNNEQFF
j_call: TRBJ2-1; d_call: .; v_call: TRBV5-4; clone_size: once; cdr3_aa: CASSFQGGEQFF
j_call: TRBJ2-6; d_call: .; v_call: TRBV4-2; clone_size: .; cdr3_aa: CASSQDSRAGANVLTF
j_call: TRBJ1-2; d_call: TRBD1; v_call: TRBV9; clone_size: .; cdr3_aa: CASSVDYRTGSNYGYTF
j_call: TRBJ1-2; d_call: .; v_call: TRBV28; clone_size: .; cdr3_aa: CASRPVTGIYGYTF
j_call: TRBJ2-1; d_call: TRBD2; v_call: TRBV11-2; clone_size: .; cdr3_aa: CASSLVGTRHNEQFF
j_call: TRBJ1-1; d_call: .; v_call: TRBV6-2/TRBV6-3; clone_size: .; cdr3_aa: CASSTLNRDTEAFF
j_call: TRBJ2-1; d_call: .; v_call: TRBV10-3; clone_size: .; cdr3_aa: CAITDVGGSYNEQFF
j_call: TRBJ2-5; d_call: TRBD1; v_call: TRBV4-1; clone_size: .; cdr3_aa: CASSHVAGTGAETQYF
j_call: TRBJ2-1; d_call: TRBD2; v_call: TRBV3-1/TRBV3-2; clone_size: .; cdr3_aa: CASSTSGDRQFF
j_call: TRBJ1-4; d_call: TRBD1; v_call: TRBV6-1; clone_size: .; cdr3_aa: CASSDGRGNEKLFF
j_call: TRBJ1-3; d_call: .; v_call: TRBV13; clone_size: few; cdr3_aa: CASSYTGTFSGNTIYF
j_call: TRBJ2-1; d_call: .; v_call: TRBV7-2; clone_size: .; cdr3_aa: CASSLYRHSSYNEQFF
j_call: TRBJ2-2; d_call: TRBD2; v_call: TRBV4-1; clone_size: .; cdr3_aa: CASSQEGYGGRNTGELFF
j_call: TRBJ1-1; d_call: .; v_call: TRBV3-1/TRBV3-2; clone_size: .; cdr3_aa: CASSGGQPGAYKAFF
j_call: TRBJ2-2; d_call: .; v_call: TRBV25-1; clone_size: .; cdr3_aa: CASRGVLQTGELFF